The 3 T cell receptor beta chains presented below share a single source sample, sequenced in a study of spatial heterogeneity in lung cancer. The time point: blood at routine non-recurrence follow-up after resection. Sequencing was performed on whole RNA extracted from tumor and nontumor lung tissue, or from frozen PBMC, and the material was left unsorted. Using its own MiXCR run on the 5' RACE reads, TCRdb lists one record per CDR3 protein. The sample includes under 30,000 distinct CDR3 sequences, 5% to 6.5% of them seen just once. The sequencing here drew on PBMCs, taken at follow-up. The source of these receptors is a male donor with early-stage non-small cell lung cancer.

The sample holds many counts of this clonotype. The chain joins TRBV6-6 to TRBJ1-2; 8 positions match TRBD1. Trimming took 6 bases from V and 4 from J; bases not matched to a gene: 7. The CDR3 runs 14 residues. Germline V lookup: CDR1 MNHNY, CDR2 SVGAGI (reference sequence). The CDR3 sequence: CASRYPDRGYGYTF. CDR3 DNA sequence: TGTGCCAGCAGGTACCCCGACAGGGGCTATGGCTACACCTTC.

This clonotype appeared a few times. The chain couples TRBV29-1 to TRBJ1-1; 11 bases agree with TRBD1. The V and J ends lost 4 bases and 6 bases, in that order; junction bases with no gene match: 10. This CDR3 comprises 15 residues. In germline, CDR1 is SQVTM, CDR2 ANQGSEA. The CDR3 DNA reads as TGCAGCGTTGGGGGACAGGGGGGTTTTCGGTCTGAAGCTTTCTTT. This translates into CSVGGQGGFRSEAFF.

The table lists this clonotype with a few counts. The chain couples TRBV7-9 to TRBJ2-7; TRBD1 agrees at 8 bases. CDR1 is SEHNR, CDR2 FQNEAQ, per germline (reference sequence). Trimming removed 5 bases from V and 7 bases from J; junction bases left unmatched: 7. The CDR3 runs 13 residues. The CDR3 sequence: CASSPRGHQEQYV. For the CDR3, the DNA is TGTGCCAGCAGCCCCAGGGGGCATCAAGAGCAGTACGTC.